This T cell receptor (beta chain) is drawn from a study of CD8+CD57+ T cells in acquired aplastic anemia. The V and J ends lost 3 bases and 6 bases, in that order; junction bases with no gene match: 5. The CDR3 is 14 residues long. Germline loops: CDR1 DFQATT, CDR2 SNEGSKA (reference sequence). Genomic DNA provided the template from which TCR beta VDJ and CDR3 profiles were obtained. TCRdb re-derived calls from the reads in MiXCR, one entry per CDR3 protein. The table includes around 170,000 distinct CDR3 sequences, 60% to 70% detected once. V is TRBV20-1 and J is TRBJ1-6; 7 nucleotides agree with TRBD1. The TCR comes from a human donor in good health. Sample: sorted CD4+, CD8+, or CD8+CD57+ T cells (not recorded which) from PBMCs. CDR3 amino acids: CSASPGTANSPLHF. The DNA for the CDR3 is TGCAGTGCTAGTCCCGGGACAGCTAATTCACCCCTCCACTTT.